Presented here are 22 T cell receptor beta chains from one specimen sequenced in a study of response to subunit inactivated influenza vaccine. TCRdb recomputed calls from the RT-PCR reads with MiXCR, one row per CDR3 protein. The sample comprises 500,000 to 600,000 distinct CDR3 sequences, roughly 12% of which are singletons, and roughly 10% rests with the top ten. Sequencing was performed on PBMCs from blood, taken on the day of vaccination. These receptors were obtained from a man aged 50-60 years who received an inactivated influenza vaccine.

This clonotype was seen only a few times. V and J are TRBV4-2 and TRBJ1-3; 7 bases match TRBD1. The V segment lost 3 bases and the J segment 0 bases; nucleotides outside the gene matches: 5. The germline gives CDR1 LGHNA, CDR2 YNFKEQ. The CDR3 consists of 16 residues. This CDR3 reads CASSQGQLISGNTIYF. DNA for the CDR3: TGTGCCAGCAGCCAGGGACAGCTCATCTCTGGAAACACCATATATTTT.

V usage is TRBV20-1 and J usage is TRBJ2-7; D possibly corresponds to TRBD1 (6 bases). Deletions cut 5 bases from V and 0 bases from J, with 14 bases between. The CDR3 sequence is 14 residues long. The germline CDR1 and CDR2 sequences are DFQATT and SNEGSKA (reference sequence). CDR3 region: CSAVGQPGSYEQYF. CDR3 bases: TGCAGTGCTGTGGGACAACCAGGCTCCTACGAGCAGTACTTC.

The chain carries TRBV28 and TRBJ1-1, with D perhaps matching TRBD1 (5 bases). Germline CDR1 reads MDHEN; CDR2 reads SYDVKM. The CDR3 is 11 residues long. V lost 4 bases, J lost 13 bases, and 13 bases lay in between. CDR3: CASSSRQTLFF. The CDR3 nucleotides read TGTGCCAGCAGTTCCAGACAGACCCTTTTCTTT.

This clonotype was detected only a few times. The V and J genes are TRBV27 and TRBJ2-2, with 9 nucleotides matching TRBD2. V dropped 3 bases and J dropped 9; count of bases not matched to a gene: 8. The CDR3 totals 15 residues. Germline V CDR1 and CDR2: MNHEY, SMNVEV (reference sequence). In DNA, the CDR3 is TGTGCCAGCAGTTTTCTGGGCGGGGGGGCAAGGGAGCTGTTTTTT. It encodes CASSFLGGGARELFF.

The rearrangement links TRBV3-1 to TRBJ1-2; TRBD1 agrees at 8 bases. This CDR3 has 18 amino acids. Looked up from germline, CDR1 is LGHDT and CDR2 is YNNKEL (reference sequence). V shed 2 bases, J shed 0 bases, and the junction held 11 bases outside the gene matches. This chain's CDR3 is CASSQHLGSTGANYGYTF. The CDR3 coding sequence is TGTGCCAGCAGCCAACACCTTGGGTCGACAGGGGCTAACTATGGCTACACCTTC. Based on the CDR3 plus reference TRBV3-1 and TRBJ1-2, the full variable domain is DTAVSQTPKYLVTQMGNDKSIKCEQNLGHDTMYWYKQDSKKFLKIMFSYNNKELIINETVPNRFSPKSPDKAHLNLHINSLELGDSAVYFCASSQHLGSTGANYGYTFGSGTRLTVV.

In its sample, this clonotype was seen many times. The chain couples TRBV11-2 to TRBJ2-7, with D possibly matching TRBD2 (6 bases). The CDR3 has 15 amino acids. Trimming shortened V by 5 bases and J by 2 bases, and 16 bases separated the two germline ends. CDR1 and CDR2 (germline): SGHAT, FQNNGV. CDR3 in amino acids: CASSPGSAGTYEQYF. Written as DNA, the CDR3 is TGTGCCAGCAGCCCGGGGTCGGCGGGGACCTACGAGCAGTACTTC.

The rearrangement links TRBV12-3 or TRBV12-4 to TRBJ2-2; a possible D gene is TRBD1 (6 bases). This CDR3 comprises 14 residues. Trimming left V 6 bases short and J 5 bases short, with 13 bases between. The CDR3 nucleotides are TGTGCCAGCAGGCCCCAGGGGAAAACCGGGGAGCTGTTTTTT. It specifies CASRPQGKTGELFF.

This clonotype has only a few counts. The chain recombines TRBV4-3 with TRBJ2-2; possible D gene TRBD1, 7 bases. The CDR3 contains 15 residues. Germline V gives CDR1 LGHNA, CDR2 YSLEER. Between the trimmed V and J ends, which lost 4 bases and 7 bases, there was a span of 16 bases. DNA of the CDR3: TGCGCCAGCAGCCTGGGGCAGGGGGGCCTCGGGGAGCTGTTTTTT. It specifies CASSLGQGGLGELFF.

This clonotype has more than one count but fewer than ten. The genes are TRBV20-1 and TRBJ1-4, with D tentatively TRBD1 (5 bases). The CDR3 length is 14 residues. Germline V gene lookup returns CDR1 DFQATT and CDR2 SNEGSKA (reference sequence). V was pared by 1 base and J by 8 bases, with 14 bases between. CDR3 region: CSARGEGRREKLFF. The CDR3 DNA reads TGCAGTGCTAGAGGGGAGGGACGTCGGGAAAAACTGTTTTTT.

In this sample, this clonotype turned up a few times. The chain links TRBV5-1 to TRBJ1-4; no reliable D call. Per the germline V gene, CDR1 is SGHRS and CDR2 is YFSETQ. CDR3 length equals 14 residues. Trimming left V 7 bases short and J 0 bases short, with 10 bases between. DNA of the CDR3: TGCGCCAGCGCCTTCGGGCCAACTAATGAAAAACTGTTTTTT. Translation gives CASAFGPTNEKLFF.

The sample holds one count of this clonotype. The chain has TRBV19 and TRBJ2-2, with D uncertain. Germline V gives CDR1 LNHDA, CDR2 SQIVND (reference sequence). V lost 3 bases to trimming and J lost 2 bases, with 7 bases between them. The CDR3 extends over 14 amino acids. CDR3: CASSISSNTGELFF. As DNA, the CDR3 is TGTGCCAGTAGTATTTCCAGTAACACCGGGGAGCTGTTTTTT.

The chain joins TRBV12-3 or TRBV12-4 to TRBJ2-4; maybe TRBD1 (5 bases). CDR3 length equals 12 residues. The V gene lost 5 bases and the J gene lost 5 bases, with 7 bases spanning the gap. CDR3 DNA sequence: TGTGCCAGCAGTATGACAGAAAACATTCAGTACTTC. Its protein is CASSMTENIQYF.

J is TRBJ2-7 and V is TRBV6-2 or TRBV6-3; 9 positions match TRBD2. CDR3 length: 16 amino acids. Unmatched junction bases numbered 9, after V lost 3 bases and J lost 3 bases. Germline V gene data show CDR1 as MNHEY and CDR2 as SVGEGT. CDR3: CASSYLISGGRYEQYF. CDR3 DNA sequence: TGTGCCAGCAGTTATCTAATTAGCGGGGGCCGCTACGAGCAGTACTTC.

Points on this clonotype: Compared with germline, one end of the junction differs, possibly owing to a read error. The J gene is TRBJ2-2, the V gene TRBV18; D remains ambiguous. CDR3 size: 16 residues. Germline assignment: CDR1 KGHSH and CDR2 LQKENI. CDR3 region: CASSPLRQQNTGELFF. CDR3 DNA sequence: TGTGCCAGCTCACCCTTGAGGCAGCAGAACACAGGGGAGCTGTTTTTT.

In its sample, this clonotype was seen a few times. The chain links TRBV6-2 or TRBV6-3 to TRBJ2-1; no firm D call. The CDR3 is 14 amino acids. V was clipped by 5 bases and J by 6 bases, with 14 bases between them. Per germline, CDR1 MNHEY and CDR2 SVGEGT. CDR3 nucleotide sequence: TGTGCCAGCAGTGCAACCGGGTGGCTCAATGAGCAGTTCTTC. Amino acid sequence: CASSATGWLNEQFF.

The chain combines TRBV20-1 with TRBJ1-6, with no clear D. The V end lost 4 bases, the J end lost 10 bases, and 11 bases lay between the germline ends. The CDR3 sequence is 12 residues long. Germline V gives CDR1 DFQATT, CDR2 SNEGSKA (reference sequence). This chain's CDR3 is CSANRGRSPLHF. Written as DNA, the CDR3 is TGCAGTGCTAACCGAGGGCGGTCACCCCTCCACTTT.

The J gene is TRBJ2-7, the V gene TRBV30; no clear D gene. V was shortened by 2 bases and J by 1 base, with 18 bases between the two germline ends. The CDR3 runs 16 residues. The germline CDR1 and CDR2 sequences are GTSNPN and SVGIG (reference sequence). The DNA of the CDR3 is TGTGCCTGGAGTCCAAGGATTTGGGCACTATCCTACGAGCAGTACTTC. Protein: CAWSPRIWALSYEQYF.

This clonotype was recorded at least ten times. The chain is built from TRBV18 and TRBJ2-3; no clear D gene. This CDR3 spans 15 amino acids. V was clipped by 0 bases and J by 1 base, with 8 bases between them. The germline CDR1 and CDR2 sequences are KGHSH and LQKENI. DNA for the CDR3: TGTGCCAGCTCACCACCGAACGTCGGCACAGATACGCAGTATTTT. Its protein product is CASSPPNVGTDTQYF.

V and J are TRBV12-3 or TRBV12-4 and TRBJ2-7; 10 nucleotides agree with TRBD2. Trimming took 3 bases from V and 0 from J; bases not matched to a gene: 5. The CDR3 covers 16 residues. The CDR3 DNA sequence: TGTGCCAGCAGTTTCGATAGCGGGGGGCCCTCCTACGAGCAGTACTTC. Translation gives CASSFDSGGPSYEQYF.

The sample holds a few counts of this clonotype. The chain couples TRBV20-1 to TRBJ2-7, with 11 bases lining up with TRBD2. Trimming cost V 3 bases and J 4 bases; bases outside gene matches: 5. Germline assignment: CDR1 DFQATT and CDR2 SNEGSKA (reference sequence). This CDR3 has 14 residues. This CDR3 reads CSARRLAGGYEQYF. CDR3 nucleotides: TGCAGTGCTAGGCGGCTAGCGGGAGGTTACGAGCAGTACTTC.

This clonotype was seen only a few times. The V call is TRBV19, the J call TRBJ1-2, with no clear D. The V gene's germline CDR1 is LNHDA and CDR2 SQIVND (reference sequence). The CDR3 contains 18 residues. The V and J ends lost 3 bases and 3 bases respectively, with 23 bases between them. The CDR3 spells CASSIPPPYASDYYGYTF. The CDR3 DNA is TGTGCCAGTAGTATCCCTCCTCCGTACGCGAGTGACTACTATGGCTACACCTTC.

The V call is TRBV7-9, the J call TRBJ2-7, with 11 bases aligning to TRBD2. J lost 5 bases, V lost 5 bases, and 8 bases had no gene match. Germline V gene sequence: CDR1 SEHNR, CDR2 FQNEAQ (reference sequence). The CDR3 length is 15 residues. CDR3 in amino acids: CASSQEGLAVNEQYF. The DNA of the CDR3 is TGTGCCAGCAGCCAAGAGGGACTAGCGGTAAACGAGCAGTACTTC.